Described below is a single T cell receptor (beta chain) sequence and its context. Antigen specificity is unknown. The data are from a study of T cell responses to AZD1222 COVID-19 vaccine. The CDR3 contains 20 residues. The V segment lost 6 bases and the J segment 5 bases; nucleotides outside the gene matches: 25. Germline CDR1 is SGHNT and CDR2 is YENEEA. Study-wide findings and caveats: The donor cohort was predominantly white British with a female majority, and clonal diversity may have been underestimated. Reportedly, nearly half of unique spike TCRs recognized epitopes outside B.1.351/B.1.1.7 mutations. At study baseline, merely more than 5 AZD1222 recipients were seropositive.

Profiled with immunoSEQ multiplex PCR; TCRdb holds only in-frame clones, not every one. Among 130,000 or so clones, around 92% were seen once, and the ten largest hold 2.5% to 3%. The sequence derives from an adult in good health. V usage is TRBV11-3 and J usage is TRBJ2-5; 9 positions match TRBD2. The sample consisted of peripheral blood, taken on day 0 of AZD1222 vaccination. The CDR3 protein is CASSLGISGGFPDGVETQYF. Here the CDR3 DNA reads TGTGCCAGCAGTTTGGGGATTAGCGGGGGATTCCCGGATGGTGTTGAGACCCAGTACTTC.